This T cell receptor (beta chain) is from a study of blood T cell repertoires in COVID-19. About the study: Sources were T cells, B-cell-depleted T cells, or PBMCs; the material itself was cDNA or gDNA.

TCRdb's table, derived via immunoSEQ multiplex PCR, lists solely in-frame clones and lacks some. Here the sample spans around 250,000 clones, 84% being singletons. Germline values: CDR1 MNHEY, CDR2 SVGAGI. V dropped 6 bases and J dropped 8; count of bases not matched to a gene: 6. CDR3 size: 12 residues. The source is a human donor in a cohort sampled during active COVID-19. The genes are TRBV6-5 and TRBJ1-2; 7 positions agree with TRBD1. The sequencing input was peripheral blood. CDR3 loop: CASRTNRGGYTF. CDR3 DNA sequence: TGTGCCAGCAGGACAAACAGGGGCGGCTACACCTTC.